This T cell receptor (beta chain) was recovered during a study of T-cell memory formation after mild COVID-19. Study findings and constraints: Second-wave clones reaching peak frequency on day 37 lacked confirmed SARS-CoV-2 specificity. Clones that got smaller from day 15 to 85 had even CD4/CD8, while clones growing later tipped toward CD4+.

Only a few counts were recorded for this clonotype. The target antigen is unknown. 5'RACE primed at constant segments yielded TCR alpha and TCR beta cDNA libraries bearing sample barcodes and UMIs. TCRdb passed the 5' RACE reads through MiXCR, listing each CDR3 protein once. This sample carries fewer than 200,000 distinct CDR3 sequences, over 20% of them seen once, and the ten largest clones take 23%. Germline V gives CDR1 KGHSH, CDR2 LQKENI. The CDR3 sequence is 20 residues long. With 5 bases removed from V and 0 bases from J, the gap between germline ends came to 23 bases. This sequence joins TRBV18 and TRBJ1-6; TRBD1 might be the D (6 bases). The TCR was taken from an adult woman who had mild COVID-19 (a few samples of this study predate the infection). Cell type and time point are not known. Sequencing used PBMCs or a T cell subset sorted from them (not recorded which). Here the CDR3 DNA reads TGTGCCAGCTCATCAACAGGGACCCCTGCAGTATTCTCCTATAATTCACCCCTCCACTTT. Amino acids: CASSSTGTPAVFSYNSPLHF. The variable domain in full, with the rest retrieved from reference TRBV18 and TRBJ1-6, is NAGVMQNPRHLVRRRGQEARLRCSPMKGHSHVYWYRQLPEEGLKFMVYLQKENIIDESGMPKERFSAEFPKEGPSILRIQQVVRGDSAAYFCASSSTGTPAVFSYNSPLHFGNGTRLTVT.